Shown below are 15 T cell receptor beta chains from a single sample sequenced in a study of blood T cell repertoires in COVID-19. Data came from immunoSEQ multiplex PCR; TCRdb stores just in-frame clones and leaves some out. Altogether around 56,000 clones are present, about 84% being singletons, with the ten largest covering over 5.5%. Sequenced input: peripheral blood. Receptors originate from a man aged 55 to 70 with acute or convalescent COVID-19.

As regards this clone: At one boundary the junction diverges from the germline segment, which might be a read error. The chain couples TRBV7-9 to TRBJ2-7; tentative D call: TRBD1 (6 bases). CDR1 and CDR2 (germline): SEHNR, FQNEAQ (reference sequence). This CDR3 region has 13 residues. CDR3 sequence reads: CASSLATQGPQHF. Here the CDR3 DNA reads TGTGCCAGCAGCTTAGCGACTCAGGGGCCCCAGCACTTC.

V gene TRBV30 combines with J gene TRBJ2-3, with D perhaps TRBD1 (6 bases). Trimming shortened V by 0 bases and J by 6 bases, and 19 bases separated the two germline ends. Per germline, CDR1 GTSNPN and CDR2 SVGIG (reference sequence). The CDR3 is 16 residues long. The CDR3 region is CAWSVFRRGRRDTQYF. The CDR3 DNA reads TGTGCCTGGAGTGTATTTCGCAGGGGCCGCCGGGATACGCAGTATTTT.

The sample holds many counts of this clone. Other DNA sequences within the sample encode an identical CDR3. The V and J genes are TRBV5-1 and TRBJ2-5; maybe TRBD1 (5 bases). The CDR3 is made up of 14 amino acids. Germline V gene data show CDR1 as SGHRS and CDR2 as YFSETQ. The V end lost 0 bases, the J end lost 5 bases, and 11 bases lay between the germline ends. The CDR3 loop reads CASSLGTPGETQYF. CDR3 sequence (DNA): TGCGCCAGCAGCTTGGGGACACCCGGCGAGACCCAGTACTTC.

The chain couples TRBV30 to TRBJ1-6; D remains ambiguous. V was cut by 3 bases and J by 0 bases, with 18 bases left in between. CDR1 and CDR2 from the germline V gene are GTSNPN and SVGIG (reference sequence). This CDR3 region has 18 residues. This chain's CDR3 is CAWRSRVLESSYNSPLHF. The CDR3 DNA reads TGTGCCTGGAGGAGCCGGGTCCTTGAAAGCTCCTATAATTCACCCCTCCACTTT.

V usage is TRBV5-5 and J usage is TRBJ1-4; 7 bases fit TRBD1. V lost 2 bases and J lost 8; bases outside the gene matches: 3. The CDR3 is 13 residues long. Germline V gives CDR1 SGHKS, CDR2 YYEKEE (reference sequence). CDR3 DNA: TGTGCCAGCAGCTTTGGGACAGAAGAAAAACTGTTTTTT. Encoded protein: CASSFGTEEKLFF.

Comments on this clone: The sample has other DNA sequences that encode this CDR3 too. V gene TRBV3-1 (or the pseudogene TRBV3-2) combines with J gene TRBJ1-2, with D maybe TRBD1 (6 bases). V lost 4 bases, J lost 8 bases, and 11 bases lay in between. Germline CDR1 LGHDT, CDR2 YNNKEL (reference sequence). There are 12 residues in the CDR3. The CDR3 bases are TGTGCCAGCAGCCTACAGGGCTACGGCTACACCTTC. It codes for CASSLQGYGYTF.

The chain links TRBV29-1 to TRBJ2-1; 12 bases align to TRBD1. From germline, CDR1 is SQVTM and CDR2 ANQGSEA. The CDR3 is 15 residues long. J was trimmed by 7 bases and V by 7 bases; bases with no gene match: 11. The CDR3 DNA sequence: TGCAGCGCCGGAGCTGGGGACAGGGGGCGAAATGAGCAGTTCTTC. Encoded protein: CSAGAGDRGRNEQFF.

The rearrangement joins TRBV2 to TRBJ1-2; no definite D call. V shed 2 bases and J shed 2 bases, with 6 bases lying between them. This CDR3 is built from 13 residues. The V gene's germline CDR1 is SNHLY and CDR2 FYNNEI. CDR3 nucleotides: TGTGCCAGCAGTGAACAGAAGAACTATGGCTACACCTTC. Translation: CASSEQKNYGYTF.

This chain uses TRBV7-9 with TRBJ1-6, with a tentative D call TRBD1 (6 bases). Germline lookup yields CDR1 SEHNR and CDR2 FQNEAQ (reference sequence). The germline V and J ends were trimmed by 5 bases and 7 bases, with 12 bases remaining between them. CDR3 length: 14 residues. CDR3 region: CASSLRTVNSPLHF. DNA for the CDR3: TGTGCCAGCAGCCTCCGGACAGTGAATTCACCCCTCCACTTT. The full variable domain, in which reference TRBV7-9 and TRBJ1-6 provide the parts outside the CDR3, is DTGVSQNPRHKITKRGQNVTFRCDPISEHNRLYWYRQTLGQGPEFLTYFQNEAQLEKSRLLSDRFSAERPKGSFSTLEIQRTEQGDSAMYLCASSLRTVNSPLHFGNGTRLTVT.

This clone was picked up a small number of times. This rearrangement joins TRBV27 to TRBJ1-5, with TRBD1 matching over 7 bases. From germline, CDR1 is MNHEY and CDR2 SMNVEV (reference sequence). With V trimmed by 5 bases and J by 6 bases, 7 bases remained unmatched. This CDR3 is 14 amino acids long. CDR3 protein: CASSPTTGTQPQHF. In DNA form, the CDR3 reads TGTGCCAGCAGTCCGACGACAGGGACTCAGCCCCAGCATTTT.

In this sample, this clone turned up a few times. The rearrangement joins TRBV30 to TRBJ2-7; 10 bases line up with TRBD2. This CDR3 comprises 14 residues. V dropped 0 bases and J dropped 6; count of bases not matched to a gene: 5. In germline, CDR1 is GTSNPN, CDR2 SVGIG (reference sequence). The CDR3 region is CAWSVLSGGGEQYF. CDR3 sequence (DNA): TGTGCCTGGAGTGTACTGAGCGGGGGGGGCGAGCAGTACTTC. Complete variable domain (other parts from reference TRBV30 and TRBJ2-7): SQTIHQWPATLVQPVGSPLSLECTVEGTSNPNLYWYRQAAGRGLQLLFYSVGIGQISSEVPQNLSASRPQDRQFILSSKKLLLSDSGFYLCAWSVLSGGGEQYFGPGTRLTVT.

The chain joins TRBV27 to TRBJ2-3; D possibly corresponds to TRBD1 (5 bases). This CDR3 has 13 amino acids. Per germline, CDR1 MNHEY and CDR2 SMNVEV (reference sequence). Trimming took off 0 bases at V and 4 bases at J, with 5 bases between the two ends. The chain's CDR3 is CASSLSTADTQYF. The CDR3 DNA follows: TGTGCCAGCAGTTTATCGACAGCAGATACGCAGTATTTT.

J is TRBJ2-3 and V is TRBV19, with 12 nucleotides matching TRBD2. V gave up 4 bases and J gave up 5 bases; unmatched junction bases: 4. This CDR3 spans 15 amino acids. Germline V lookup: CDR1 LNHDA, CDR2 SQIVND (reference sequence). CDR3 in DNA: TGTGCCAGTAGTACCCTAGCGGGGGGGGAAGATACGCAGTATTTT. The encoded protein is CASSTLAGGEDTQYF.

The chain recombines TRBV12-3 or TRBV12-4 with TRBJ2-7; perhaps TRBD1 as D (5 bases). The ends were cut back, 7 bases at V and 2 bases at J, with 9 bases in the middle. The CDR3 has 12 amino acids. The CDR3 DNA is TGTGCCAGCAACCAGGGTGCCTACGAGCAGTACTTC. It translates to CASNQGAYEQYF.

The CDR3 region has the DNA TGCGCCAGCAGCTTAGGGCACCGGGGACAAGGGGAGCAGTACTTC. As protein: CASSLGHRGQGEQYF. The V call is TRBV5-1, the J call TRBJ2-7; D may be TRBD1 (6 bases). Germline V CDR1 and CDR2: SGHRS, YFSETQ. V was trimmed by 2 bases and J by 7 bases, leaving 19 bases between them. This CDR3 is built from 15 residues.